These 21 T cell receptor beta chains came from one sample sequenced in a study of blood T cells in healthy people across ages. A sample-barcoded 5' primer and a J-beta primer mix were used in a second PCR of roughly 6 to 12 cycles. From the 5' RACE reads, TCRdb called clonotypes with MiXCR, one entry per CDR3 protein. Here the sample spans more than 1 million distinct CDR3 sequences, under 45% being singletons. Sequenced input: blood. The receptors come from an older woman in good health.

The CDR3 DNA reads TGTGCCAGCAGCTCGACAGGAGATAATAATTCACCCCTCCACTTT. Encoded protein: CASSSTGDNNSPLHF. J is TRBJ1-6 and V is TRBV7-6; maybe TRBD1 (6 bases). Deletions cut 4 bases from V and 5 bases from J, with 12 bases between. The CDR3 loop spans 15 amino acids. The germline CDR1 and CDR2 sequences are SGHVS and FNYEAQ.

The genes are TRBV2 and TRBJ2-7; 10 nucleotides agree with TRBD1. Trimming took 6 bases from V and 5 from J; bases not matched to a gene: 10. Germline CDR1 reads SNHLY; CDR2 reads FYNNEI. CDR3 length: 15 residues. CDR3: CASRPPGTGVNEQYF. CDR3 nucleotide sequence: TGTGCCAGCAGGCCCCCCGGGACAGGGGTGAACGAGCAGTACTTC.

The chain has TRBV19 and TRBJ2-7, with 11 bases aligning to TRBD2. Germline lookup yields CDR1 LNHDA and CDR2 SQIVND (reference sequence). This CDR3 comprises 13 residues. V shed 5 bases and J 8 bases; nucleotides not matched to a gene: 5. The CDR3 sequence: CASSEGTSGKQYF. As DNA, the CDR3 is TGTGCCAGTAGTGAGGGGACTAGCGGAAAGCAGTACTTC.

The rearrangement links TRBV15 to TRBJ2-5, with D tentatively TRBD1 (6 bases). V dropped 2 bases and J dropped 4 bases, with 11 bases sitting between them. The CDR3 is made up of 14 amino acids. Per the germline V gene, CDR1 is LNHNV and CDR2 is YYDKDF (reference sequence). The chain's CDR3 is CATSRQGIRETQYF. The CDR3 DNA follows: TGTGCCACCAGCAGACAGGGGATAAGAGAGACCCAGTACTTC.

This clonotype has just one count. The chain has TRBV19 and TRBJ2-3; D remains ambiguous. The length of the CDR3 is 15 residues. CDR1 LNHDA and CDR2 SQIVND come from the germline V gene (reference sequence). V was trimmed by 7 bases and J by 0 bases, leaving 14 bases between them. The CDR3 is CASKRVSTSTDTQYF. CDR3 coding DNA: TGTGCCAGTAAGCGAGTGAGCACTAGCACAGATACGCAGTATTTT.

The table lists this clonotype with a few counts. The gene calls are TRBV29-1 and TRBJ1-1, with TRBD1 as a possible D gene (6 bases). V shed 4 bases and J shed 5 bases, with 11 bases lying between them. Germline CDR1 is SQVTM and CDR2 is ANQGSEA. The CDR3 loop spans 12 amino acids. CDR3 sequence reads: CSVVGGQTEAFF. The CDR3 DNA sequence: TGCAGCGTTGTAGGGGGGCAGACTGAAGCTTTCTTT.

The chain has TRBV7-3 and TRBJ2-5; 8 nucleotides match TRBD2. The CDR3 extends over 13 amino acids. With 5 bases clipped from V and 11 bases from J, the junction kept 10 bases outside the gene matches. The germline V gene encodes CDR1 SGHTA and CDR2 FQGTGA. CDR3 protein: CASSQTSGNEQYF. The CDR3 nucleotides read TGTGCCAGCAGCCAAACTAGCGGCAATGAGCAGTACTTC.

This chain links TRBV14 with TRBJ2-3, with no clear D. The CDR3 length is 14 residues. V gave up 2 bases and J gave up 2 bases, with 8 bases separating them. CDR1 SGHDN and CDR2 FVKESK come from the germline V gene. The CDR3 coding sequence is TGTGCCAGCAGCCAATCTCAGGCCACAGATACGCAGTATTTT. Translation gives CASSQSQATDTQYF. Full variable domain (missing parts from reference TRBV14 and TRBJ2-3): EAGVTQFPSHSVIEKGQTVTLRCDPISGHDNLYWYRRVMGKEIKFLLHFVKESKQDESGMPNNRFLAERTGGTYSTLKVQPAELEDSGVYFCASSQSQATDTQYFGPGTRLTVL.

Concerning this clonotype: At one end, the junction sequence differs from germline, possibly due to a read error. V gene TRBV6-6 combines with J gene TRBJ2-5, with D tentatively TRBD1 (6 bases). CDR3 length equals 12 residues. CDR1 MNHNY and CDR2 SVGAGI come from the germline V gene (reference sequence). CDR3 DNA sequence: TGTGTCAGCACAGGGTCGGGGGAGACCCAGTACTTC. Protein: CVSTGSGETQYF.

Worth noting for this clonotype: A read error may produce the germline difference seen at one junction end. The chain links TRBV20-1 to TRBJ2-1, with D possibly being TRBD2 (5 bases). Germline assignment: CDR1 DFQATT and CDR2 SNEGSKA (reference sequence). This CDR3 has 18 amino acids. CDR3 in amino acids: CSARDPLAARDYYNEQFF. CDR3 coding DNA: TGTAGTGCTAGAGATCCCCTCGCAGCGAGGGATTACTACAATGAGCAGTTCTTC.

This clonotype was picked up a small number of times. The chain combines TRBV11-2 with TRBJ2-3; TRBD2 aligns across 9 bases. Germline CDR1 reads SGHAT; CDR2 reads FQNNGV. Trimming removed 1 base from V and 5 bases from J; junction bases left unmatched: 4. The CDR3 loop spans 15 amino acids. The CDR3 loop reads CASSLGLAGRDTQYF. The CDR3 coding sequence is TGTGCCAGCAGCTTAGGTCTAGCGGGAAGAGATACGCAGTATTTT.

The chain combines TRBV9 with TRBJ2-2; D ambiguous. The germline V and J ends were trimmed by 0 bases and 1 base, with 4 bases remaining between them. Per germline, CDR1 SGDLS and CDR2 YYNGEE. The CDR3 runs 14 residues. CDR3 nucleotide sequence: TGTGCCAGCAGCGTAGTCATGAACACCGGGGAGCTGTTTTTT. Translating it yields CASSVVMNTGELFF.

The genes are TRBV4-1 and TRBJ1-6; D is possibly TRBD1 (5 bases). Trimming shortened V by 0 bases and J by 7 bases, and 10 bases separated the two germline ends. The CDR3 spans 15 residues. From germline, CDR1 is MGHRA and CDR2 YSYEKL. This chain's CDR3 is CASSQDQGLNSPLHF. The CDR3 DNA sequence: TGCGCCAGCAGCCAAGATCAGGGATTAAATTCACCCCTCCACTTT.

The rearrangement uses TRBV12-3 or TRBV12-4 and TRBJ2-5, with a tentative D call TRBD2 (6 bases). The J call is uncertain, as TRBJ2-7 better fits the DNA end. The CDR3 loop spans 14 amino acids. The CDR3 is CASRISGHDDEQYF. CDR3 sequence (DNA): TGTGCCAGCAGAATCAGCGGGCATGACGACGAGCAGTACTTC.

CDR3 bases: TGTGCCAGCAGTTACAGGAGGGGGAATAAGGATAATTCACCCCTCCACTTT. Translation gives CASSYRRGNKDNSPLHF. The chain has TRBV6-5 and TRBJ1-6, with a tentative D call TRBD1 (6 bases). CDR3 length: 17 amino acids. The V gene lost 2 bases and the J gene lost 5 bases, with 16 bases spanning the gap. In germline, CDR1 is MNHEY, CDR2 SVGAGI.

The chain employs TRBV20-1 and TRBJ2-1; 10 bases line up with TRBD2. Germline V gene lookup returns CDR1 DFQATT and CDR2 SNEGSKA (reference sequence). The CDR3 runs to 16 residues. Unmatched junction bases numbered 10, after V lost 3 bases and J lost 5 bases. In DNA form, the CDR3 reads TGCAGTGCTAGTAGAATAGCGGGAGGCCTTAACAATGAGCAGTTCTTC. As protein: CSASRIAGGLNNEQFF.

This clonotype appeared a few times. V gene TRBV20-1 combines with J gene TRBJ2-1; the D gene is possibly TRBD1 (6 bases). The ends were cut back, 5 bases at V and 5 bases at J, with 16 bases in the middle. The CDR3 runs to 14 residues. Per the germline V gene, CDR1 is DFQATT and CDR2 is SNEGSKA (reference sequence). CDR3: CSAPPGTKNNEQFF. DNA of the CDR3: TGCAGTGCTCCACCCGGGACAAAAAACAATGAGCAGTTCTTC.

For the CDR3, the DNA is TGCAGTGCGATAATAACAGGGCCCCGGTTACGTGAGCAGTTCTTC. It encodes CSAIITGPRLREQFF. This chain uses TRBV20-1 with TRBJ2-1, with D possibly being TRBD1 (6 bases). The CDR3 has 15 residues. Germline-derived CDR1 and CDR2 are DFQATT and SNEGSKA (reference sequence). With 6 bases removed from V and 9 bases from J, the gap between germline ends came to 24 bases.

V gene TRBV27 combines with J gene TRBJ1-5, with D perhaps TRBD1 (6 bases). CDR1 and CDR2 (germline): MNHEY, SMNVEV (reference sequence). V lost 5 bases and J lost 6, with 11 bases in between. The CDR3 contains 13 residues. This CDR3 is CASSVEGGQPQHF. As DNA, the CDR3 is TGTGCCAGCAGTGTCGAGGGGGGTCAGCCCCAGCATTTT.

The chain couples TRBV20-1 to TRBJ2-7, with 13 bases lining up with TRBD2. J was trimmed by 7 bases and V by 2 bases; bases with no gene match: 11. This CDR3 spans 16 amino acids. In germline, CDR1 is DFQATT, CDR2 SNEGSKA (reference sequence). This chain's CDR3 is CSARPRTSGRNMEQYF. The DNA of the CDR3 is TGCAGTGCTAGACCTAGGACTAGCGGGAGAAACATGGAGCAGTACTTC.

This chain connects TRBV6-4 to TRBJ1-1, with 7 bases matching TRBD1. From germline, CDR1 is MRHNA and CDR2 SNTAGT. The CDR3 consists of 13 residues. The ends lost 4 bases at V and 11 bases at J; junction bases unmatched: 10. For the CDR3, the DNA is TGTGCCAGCAGTGTTTCCATACAGGGGACGGCTTTCTTT. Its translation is CASSVSIQGTAFF.